The present T cell receptor beta chain was sequenced within a study of blood T cell repertoires in COVID-19. Looking at the study overall: COVID-19 samples from acute and convalescent phases originated in the United States, Italy and Spain. PBMCs, B-cell-depleted T cells, or T cells were the source of the cDNA or gDNA that made up the material.

Germline CDR1 reads LGHDT; CDR2 reads YNNKEL (reference sequence). V lost 0 bases and J lost 5; bases outside the gene matches: 6. The length of the CDR3 is 16 residues. Original methodology: Amplified reference gene primers provided the basis for estimating nucleated cell counts. Generated by immunoSEQ multiplex PCR, the TCRdb table keeps only in-frame clones and is missing some. D and trimming come from the DNA, and the V and J calls and clone size come from that table. The table shows about 100,000 clones, with about 80% occurring only once. The sequence derives from a woman aged 70 to 79 with acute or convalescent COVID-19. The chain couples TRBV3-1 (or the pseudogene TRBV3-2) to TRBJ2-3, with 9 nucleotides matching TRBD2. Sequenced sample: peripheral blood. The CDR3 nucleotides are TGTGCCAGCAGCCAAGATGGTACAGCGGGGGGAGATACGCAGTATTTT. Encoded protein: CASSQDGTAGGDTQYF.